This T cell receptor (beta chain) was sequenced during a study of long-term antiretroviral therapy in people with HIV. Findings and caveats of the study: Clones that had undergone expansion before ART prevailed in the repertoire throughout all time points.

This clone is judged medium-sized. Antigen specificity is unknown. Researchers report immunoSEQ v3.0 was run at survey level. Only in-frame clones appear in the TCRdb table, and some are missing; sequencing was by immunoSEQ multiplex PCR. The sample holds about 24,000 clones, around 85% seen once. There are 15 residues in the CDR3. V lost 5 bases to trimming and J lost 5 bases, with 18 bases between them. CDR1 is SGHVS, CDR2 FNYEAQ, per germline. There were no participants with HIV treated outside the United States. The receptor was derived from a man aged 50 to 59 with HIV. The material was unsorted PBMCs, obtained 1.2 years after starting antiretroviral therapy. The chain combines TRBV7-6 with TRBJ1-1; D is possibly TRBD1 (6 bases). CDR3 loop: CASSPQLTGKTEAFF. For the CDR3, the DNA is TGTGCCAGCAGCCCGCAACTAACAGGGAAGACTGAAGCTTTCTTT.